This is a list of T cell receptor beta chains from one sample in a study of Ad26.COV2.S vaccination and SARS-CoV-2 variants. The protocol was immunoSEQ multiplex PCR, while the TCRdb copy is restricted to in-frame clones and leaves out a portion. The sample consists of around 270,000 clones, approximately 88% of them appearing once. Sequencing was performed on peripheral blood, taken in a trial of Ad26.COV2.S vaccine versus placebo. The receptors shown here come from a person between 18 and 65 years old who received the Ad26.COV2.S COVID-19 vaccine or a placebo. Each CDR3 is given with its conserved first and last residue. D genes are given only for firm matches. Clone size, where shown, is once, few, many, or a class for clones that have expanded.

V,D,size,J,CDR3,DNA
TRBV4-2,TRBD2,.,TRBJ2-5,CATRLAGGEETQYF,TGTGCCACCCGACTAGCGGGAGGGGAAGAGACCCAGTACTTC
TRBV7-9,.,few,TRBJ2-2,CASSLVDLPTGELFF,TGTGCCAGCAGCTTAGTGGACCTACCCACCGGGGAGCTGTTTTTT
TRBV3-1/TRBV3-2,.,.,TRBJ1-6,CASSQDGQGFRSNSPLHF,TGTGCCAGCAGCCAAGACGGGCAGGGTTTCAGAAGTAATTCACCCCTCCACTTT
TRBV7-8,TRBD2,.,TRBJ2-1,CASSPTSGEYNEQFF,TGTGCCAGCAGCCCGACCAGCGGGGAGTACAATGAGCAGTTCTTC
TRBV14,TRBD2,few,TRBJ2-7,CASSPTWTSGGFSYEQYF,TGTGCCAGCAGCCCGACCTGGACTAGCGGGGGGTTCTCCTACGAGCAGTACTTC
TRBV30,TRBD1,.,TRBJ1-2,CAWSNRILGQGAIGYTF,TGTGCCTGGAGCAATAGAATTCTGGGACAGGGGGCAATTGGCTACACCTTC
TRBV5-4,TRBD1,.,TRBJ2-7,CASSSTGERHEQYF,TGTGCCAGCAGCTCCACAGGGGAGCGTCACGAGCAGTACTTC
TRBV15,.,few,TRBJ2-2,CATSRDSRGTGELFF,TGTGCCACCAGCAGAGATAGCAGGGGCACCGGGGAGCTGTTTTTT
TRBV6-2/TRBV6-3,TRBD2,.,TRBJ2-6,CASSWGGLGYTGANVLTF,TGTGCCAGCAGTTGGGGGGGTCTGGGTTACACTGGGGCCAACGTCCTGACTTTC
TRBV4-3,.,.,TRBJ1-2,CASSPHGGAEGYGYTF,TGCGCCAGCAGCCCGCATGGAGGGGCGGAGGGCTATGGCTACACCTTC
TRBV24-1,.,.,TRBJ2-1,CATSDARRGSYNEQFF,TGTGCCACCAGTGATGCTCGGAGGGGATCCTACAATGAGCAGTTCTTC
TRBV4-3,.,.,TRBJ1-6,CASSQENGGWDSPLHF,TGCGCCAGCAGCCAAGAGAACGGGGGCTGGGATTCACCCCTCCACTTT
TRBV6-2/TRBV6-3,.,.,TRBJ1-5,CASSPPGLVPQHF,TGTGCCAGCAGTCCCCCTGGTCTTGTGCCCCAGCATTTT
TRBV12-3/TRBV12-4,.,once,TRBJ2-7,CASSFGSSYEQYF,TGTGCCAGCAGTTTTGGAAGCTCCTACGAGCAGTACTTC
TRBV20-1,.,.,TRBJ1-5,CSASSGNQPQHF,TGCAGTGCTAGTTCGGGGAATCAGCCCCAGCATTTT
TRBV15,.,.,TRBJ2-1,CATSRDRQGEEQFF,TGTGCCACCAGCAGAGATAGGCAGGGAGAAGAACAGTTCTTC
TRBV19,.,.,TRBJ2-5,CASSALEDLKTQYF,TGTGCCAGTAGTGCGCTAGAGGATCTGAAGACCCAGTACTTC
TRBV5-1,.,.,TRBJ2-1,CASSLNFGRASSYNEQFF,TGCGCCAGCAGCTTGAACTTTGGGCGGGCTAGCTCCTACAATGAGCAGTTCTTC
TRBV7-8,TRBD2,.,TRBJ2-1,CASSPTSGSHNEQFF,TGTGCCAGCAGCCCCACTAGCGGGAGTCACAATGAGCAGTTCTTC
TRBV19,.,.,TRBJ2-3,CASSMVWVSADTQYF,TGTGCCAGTAGTATGGTCTGGGTTTCGGCAGATACGCAGTATTTT
TRBV9,.,.,TRBJ2-1,CASSVFVRDNEQFF,TGTGCCAGCAGCGTTTTCGTCCGAGACAATGAGCAGTTCTTC
TRBV5-4,TRBD2,.,TRBJ2-4,CASSRTSGGAKNIQYF,TGTGCCAGCAGCAGGACTAGCGGGGGGGCCAAAAACATTCAGTACTTC
TRBV11-2,TRBD2,.,TRBJ2-7,CASSLEMRLAFYEQYF,TGTGCCAGCAGCTTAGAGATGAGACTAGCGTTCTACGAGCAGTACTTC
TRBV6-5,TRBD1,.,TRBJ1-2,CASSSTGVHGYTF,TGTGCCAGCAGTTCGACAGGGGTGCATGGCTACACCTTC
TRBV5-4,TRBD1,.,TRBJ1-2,CASSLFRQGGYGYTF,TGTGCCAGCAGCTTATTCCGACAGGGGGGGTATGGCTACACCTTC
TRBV10-3,.,.,TRBJ1-2,CAISEWGRENGYTF,TGTGCCATCAGTGAGTGGGGCAGGGAGAATGGCTACACCTTC
TRBV10-1,TRBD2,.,TRBJ2-3,CASSEGLVYSCTDTQYF,TGCGCCAGCAGTGAGGGACTAGTGTACTCTTGCACAGATACGCAGTATTTT
TRBV5-6,.,.,TRBJ1-5,CASSLRAQPQHF,TGTGCCAGCAGCTTGAGGGCTCAGCCCCAGCATTTT
TRBV2,.,once,TRBJ1-1,CASIGGTVDTEAFF,TGTGCCAGCATTGGGGGAACAGTCGACACTGAAGCTTTCTTT
TRBV6-2/TRBV6-3,.,once,TRBJ2-5,CASRPNLAQETQYF,TGTGCCAGCAGGCCTAACCTAGCCCAAGAGACCCAGTACTTC
TRBV7-2,TRBD2,.,TRBJ2-2,CASSSGLAGTGELFF,TGTGCCAGCAGCTCGGGACTAGCGGGGACCGGGGAGCTGTTTTTT
TRBV24-1,TRBD2,.,TRBJ2-1,CATSEGGGRNYNEQFF,TGTGCCACCAGTGAGGGCGGGGGGCGAAACTACAATGAGCAGTTCTTC
TRBV19,TRBD1,.,TRBJ2-3,CATHLGTGYTDTQYF,TGTGCCACCCACCTCGGGACAGGGTACACAGATACGCAGTATTTT
TRBV15,.,once,TRBJ2-1,CATRLDSHNEQFF,TGTGCCACCAGACTCGACAGTCACAATGAGCAGTTCTTC
TRBV6-5,.,.,TRBJ2-2,CASSWTATNTGELFF,TGTGCCAGCAGTTGGACAGCAACGAACACCGGGGAGCTGTTTTTT
TRBV4-3,.,.,TRBJ1-2,CASSQDARSEYGYTF,TGCGCCAGCAGCCAAGATGCGCGGTCGGAATATGGCTACACCTTC
TRBV4-2,TRBD1,.,TRBJ1-4,CASSNMPGQGNEKLFF,TGTGCCAGCAGCAACATGCCTGGACAGGGTAATGAAAAACTGTTTTTT
TRBV6-5,.,.,TRBJ1-2,CASSHRAGLSYGYTF,TGTGCCAGCAGCCATAGGGCTGGCCTTAGTTATGGCTACACCTTC
TRBV3-1/TRBV3-2,.,.,TRBJ1-2,CASSQEAHYGYTF,TGTGCCAGCAGCCAAGAAGCCCACTATGGCTACACCTTC
TRBV5-6,.,few,TRBJ2-1,CASSLGEYNEQFF,TGTGCCAGCAGCTTGGGAGAATACAATGAGCAGTTCTTC
TRBV12-5,.,.,TRBJ1-1,CASGLDTGNTEAFF,TGTGCTAGTGGTTTGGACACAGGGAACACTGAAGCTTTCTTT